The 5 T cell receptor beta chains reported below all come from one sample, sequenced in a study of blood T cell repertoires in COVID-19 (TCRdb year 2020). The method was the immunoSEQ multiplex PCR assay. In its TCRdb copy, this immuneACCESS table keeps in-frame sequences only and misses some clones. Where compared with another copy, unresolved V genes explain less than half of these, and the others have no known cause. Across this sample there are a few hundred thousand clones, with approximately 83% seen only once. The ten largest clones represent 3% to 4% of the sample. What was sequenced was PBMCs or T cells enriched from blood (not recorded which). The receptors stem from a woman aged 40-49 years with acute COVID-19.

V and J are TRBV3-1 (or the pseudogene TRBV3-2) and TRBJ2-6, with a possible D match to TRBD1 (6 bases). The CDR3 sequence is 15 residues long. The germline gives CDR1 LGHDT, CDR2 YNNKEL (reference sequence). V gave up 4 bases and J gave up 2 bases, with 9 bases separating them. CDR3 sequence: CASSPQGPGANVLTF. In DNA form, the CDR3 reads TGTGCCAGCAGCCCCCAGGGGCCTGGGGCCAACGTCCTGACTTTC.

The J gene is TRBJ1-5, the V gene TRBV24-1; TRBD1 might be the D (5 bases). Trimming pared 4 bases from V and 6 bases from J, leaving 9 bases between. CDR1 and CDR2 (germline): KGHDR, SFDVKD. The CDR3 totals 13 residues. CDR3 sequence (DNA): TGTGCCACCAGTGACAGGGTTAGTCAGCCCCAGCATTTT. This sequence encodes CATSDRVSQPQHF.

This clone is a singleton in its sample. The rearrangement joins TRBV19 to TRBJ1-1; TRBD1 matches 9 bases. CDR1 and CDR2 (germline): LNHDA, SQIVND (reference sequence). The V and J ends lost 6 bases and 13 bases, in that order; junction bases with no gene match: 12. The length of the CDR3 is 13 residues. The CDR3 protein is CASRDLGDREVFF. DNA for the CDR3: TGTGCCAGTAGAGACCTGGGGGACAGGGAGGTTTTCTTT.

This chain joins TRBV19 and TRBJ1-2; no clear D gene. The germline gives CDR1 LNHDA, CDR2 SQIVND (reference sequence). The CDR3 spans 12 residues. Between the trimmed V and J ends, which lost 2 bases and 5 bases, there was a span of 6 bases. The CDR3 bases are TGTGCCAGTAGTATACCGGGATATGGCTACACCTTC. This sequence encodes CASSIPGYGYTF.

CDR3 region: CASSSATSGLGMQYF. CDR3 DNA sequence: TGTGCCAGCAGTTCCGCCACTAGCGGCCTGGGAATGCAGTACTTC. The genes are TRBV6-1 and TRBJ2-7, with 8 bases fitting TRBD2. The V gene's germline CDR1 is MNHNS and CDR2 SASEGT. Trimming took 5 bases from V and 9 from J; bases not matched to a gene: 15. The CDR3 is made up of 15 amino acids.